The 12 T cell receptor beta chains reported below all come from one sample, sequenced in a study of T cells after yellow fever vaccination. TCRdb re-analysed the 5' RACE reads in MiXCR, keeping a single row per CDR3 protein. The sample holds about 340,000 distinct CDR3 sequences, under 15% seen once. The specimen was CD4+ T cells sorted from PBMCs, collected 15 days after the yellow fever booster vaccination. These receptors all stem from a man aged 18 to 29 who received the YFV17D yellow fever vaccine.

The V gene is TRBV6-2 or TRBV6-3, the J gene TRBJ1-5; TRBD1 aligns across 7 bases. CDR1 and CDR2 from the germline V gene are MNHEY and SVGEGT. Trimming took 7 bases from V and 9 from J; bases not matched to a gene: 9. The CDR3 has 13 residues. For the CDR3, the DNA is TGTGCCAGCACAGGGACAGCACGCGGGCCCCAGCATTTT. Its protein product is CASTGTARGPQHF.

V gene TRBV5-1 combines with J gene TRBJ2-5; 9 positions match TRBD2. This CDR3 is 15 amino acids long. After removal of 4 bases from V and 4 bases from J, the junction contained 8 bases not matched to a gene. Germline CDR1 SGHRS, CDR2 YFSETQ. DNA for the CDR3: TGCGCCAGCAGCCCGGCCGGGACTAGCAGAGAGACCCAGTACTTC. Encoded protein: CASSPAGTSRETQYF.

This clonotype was seen many times. The chain has TRBV7-9 and TRBJ1-2; no reliable D call. Looked up from germline, CDR1 is SEHNR and CDR2 is FQNEAQ (reference sequence). This CDR3 spans 11 amino acids. V lost 0 bases and J 6 bases, leaving 2 bases between the germline ends. CDR3 protein: CASSLADGYTF. As DNA, the CDR3 is TGTGCCAGCAGCTTAGCTGATGGCTACACCTTC.

The rearrangement uses TRBV4-3 and TRBJ2-5, with a weak D call TRBD2 (7 bases). The germline V gene has CDR1 LGHNA and CDR2 YSLEER. This CDR3 spans 16 amino acids. V was trimmed by 3 bases and J by 5 bases, leaving 19 bases between them. DNA for the CDR3: TGCGCCAGCAGCCAGGGCTGGGGGGGCCCATGGGAGACCCAGTACTTC. This sequence encodes CASSQGWGGPWETQYF.

The gene calls are TRBV5-1 and TRBJ2-7, with no clear D. The CDR3 totals 13 residues. The ends were cut back, 6 bases at V and 1 base at J, with 11 bases in the middle. The V gene's germline CDR1 is SGHRS and CDR2 YFSETQ. The CDR3 spells CASTVDKSYEQYF. In DNA, the CDR3 is TGCGCCAGCACCGTCGATAAGTCCTACGAGCAGTACTTC.

This clonotype was seen more than once but under ten times. CDR3 nucleotide sequence: TGTGCCAGCAGTGAGAACGGCGCAACTAATGAAAAACTGTTTTTT. As protein: CASSENGATNEKLFF. V and J are TRBV6-6 and TRBJ1-4; the D is unclear. Germline V CDR1 and CDR2: MNHNY, SVGAGI (reference sequence). This CDR3 region has 15 residues. Trimming removed 5 bases from V and 0 bases from J, with 10 bases in between.

The sample holds a few counts of this clonotype. The chain employs TRBV4-3 and TRBJ1-6; 8 nucleotides line up with TRBD1. The V segment lost 0 bases and the J segment 5 bases; nucleotides outside the gene matches: 3. The V gene's germline CDR1 is LGHNA and CDR2 YSLEER. The CDR3 has 16 amino acids. The CDR3, as DNA: TGCGCCAGCAGCCAAGAGAGGGGACAGGATAATTCACCCCTCCACTTT. It translates to CASSQERGQDNSPLHF.

This sequence joins TRBV7-9 and TRBJ2-6; 8 nucleotides line up with TRBD2. The germline V gene has CDR1 SEHNR and CDR2 FQNEAQ (reference sequence). This CDR3 region has 18 residues. The V gene end was trimmed by 5 bases and the J gene end by 0 bases; junction bases not matched to a gene: 9. The chain's CDR3 is CASSPRGGLDSGANVLTF. CDR3 nucleotides: TGTGCCAGCAGCCCCCGGGGGGGGTTGGACTCTGGGGCCAACGTCCTGACTTTC.

The chain couples TRBV5-4 to TRBJ2-2, with D maybe TRBD2 (7 bases). V lost 4 bases to trimming and J lost 3 bases, with 16 bases between them. The CDR3 runs to 16 residues. Germline V gives CDR1 SGHNT, CDR2 YYREEE (reference sequence). In DNA, the CDR3 is TGTGCCAGCAGCGGAAATCGGGGGGCCCACACCGGGGAGCTGTTTTTT. Translating it yields CASSGNRGAHTGELFF.

CDR3 residues: CATSTFERGNTIYF. The CDR3 DNA follows: TGTGCCACCTCCACTTTCGAGAGGGGAAACACCATATATTTT. The gene calls are TRBV7-9 and TRBJ1-3; D not certain. This CDR3 has 14 residues. Trimming removed 10 bases from V and 4 bases from J, with 17 bases in between. Germline-derived CDR1 and CDR2 are SEHNR and FQNEAQ (reference sequence). Full variable domain (remainder filled in from reference TRBV7-9 and TRBJ1-3): DTGVSQNPRHKITKRGQNVTFRCDPISEHNRLYWYRQTLGQGPEFLTYFQNEAQLEKSRLLSDRFSAERPKGSFSTLEIQRTEQGDSAMYLCATSTFERGNTIYFGEGSWLTVV.

This clonotype was observed a few times. The V and J genes are TRBV15 and TRBJ1-2; D uncertain. V was cut by 1 base and J by 4 bases, with 16 bases left in between. The CDR3 contains 16 residues. Germline CDR1 and CDR2: LNHNV and YYDKDF (reference sequence). CDR3 protein: CATSRGMGSGTYGYTF. The DNA for the CDR3 is TGTGCCACCAGCAGAGGAATGGGCAGCGGAACCTATGGCTACACCTTC.

This clonotype was counted a few times. The chain recombines TRBV12-3 or TRBV12-4 with TRBJ2-3, with TRBD2 matching over 14 bases. The V and J ends lost 0 bases and 11 bases, in that order; junction bases with no gene match: 4. The CDR3 sequence is 15 residues long. The CDR3 DNA follows: TGTGCCAGCAGTTTAGCGGGACTAGCGGGGGCCTGGCAGTATTTT. Protein: CASSLAGLAGAWQYF.